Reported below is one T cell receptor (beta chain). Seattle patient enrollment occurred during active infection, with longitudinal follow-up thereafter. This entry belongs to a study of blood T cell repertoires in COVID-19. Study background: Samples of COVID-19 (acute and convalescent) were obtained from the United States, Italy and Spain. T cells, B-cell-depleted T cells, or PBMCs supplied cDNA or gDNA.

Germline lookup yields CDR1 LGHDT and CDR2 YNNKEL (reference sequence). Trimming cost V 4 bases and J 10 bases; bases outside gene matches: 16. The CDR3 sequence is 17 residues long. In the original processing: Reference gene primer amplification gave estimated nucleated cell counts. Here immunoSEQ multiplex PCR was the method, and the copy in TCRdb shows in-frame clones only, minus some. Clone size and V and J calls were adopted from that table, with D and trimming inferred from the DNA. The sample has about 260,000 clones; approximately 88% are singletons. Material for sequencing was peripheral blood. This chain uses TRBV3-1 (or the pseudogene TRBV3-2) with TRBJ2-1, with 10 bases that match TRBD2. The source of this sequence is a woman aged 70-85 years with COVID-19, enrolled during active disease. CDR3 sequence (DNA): TGTGCCAGCAGCCGACCATCTAGCGGGAGTCTTCTAGGGGAGCAGTTCTTC. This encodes CASSRPSSGSLLGEQFF.